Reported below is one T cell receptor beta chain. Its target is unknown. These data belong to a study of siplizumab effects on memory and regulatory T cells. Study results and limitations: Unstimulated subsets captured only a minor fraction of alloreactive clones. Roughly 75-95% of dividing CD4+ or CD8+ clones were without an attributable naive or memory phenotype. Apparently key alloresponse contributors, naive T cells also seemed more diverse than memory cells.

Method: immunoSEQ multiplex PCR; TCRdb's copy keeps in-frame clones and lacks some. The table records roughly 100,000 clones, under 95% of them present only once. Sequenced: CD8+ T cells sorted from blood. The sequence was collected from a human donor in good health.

The CDR3 loop is CASSLVGTVSTYEQYF. CDR3 nucleotides: TGTGCCAGCAGCTTGGTAGGGACAGTCAGTACCTACGAGCAGTACTTC. V usage is TRBV5-8 and J usage is TRBJ2-7; 7 nucleotides agree with TRBD1. J was trimmed by 2 bases and V by 0 bases; bases with no gene match: 8. This CDR3 comprises 16 residues. Germline V gene lookup returns CDR1 SGHTS and CDR2 YDEGEE.